The 15 T cell receptor beta chains below come from one sample, sequenced in a study of blood T cell repertoires in COVID-19. TCRdb's copy holds only in-frame clones and misses some; the assay was immunoSEQ multiplex PCR. The repertoire holds 35,000 or so clones, around 88% seen once, with 6.3% in the top ten. Sequencing input: peripheral blood. The source of these receptors is a human donor in a cohort sampled during active COVID-19.

The gene calls are TRBV7-8 and TRBJ2-7; D is ambiguous. The CDR3 is 13 amino acids. V dropped 7 bases and J dropped 3 bases, with 13 bases sitting between them. Per germline, CDR1 SGHVS and CDR2 FQNEAQ. Written as DNA, the CDR3 is TGTGCCAGCACCATACCCCCGGGCTACGAGCAGTACTTC. Translation: CASTIPPGYEQYF.

This chain connects TRBV27 to TRBJ2-7; TRBD2 matches at 7 bases. This CDR3 has 14 residues. CDR1 is MNHEY and CDR2 is SMNVEV in the germline V gene (reference sequence). The V and J ends lost 5 bases and 2 bases, in that order; junction bases with no gene match: 6. This CDR3 is CASSPLAVAYEQYF. In nucleotides, the CDR3 is TGTGCCAGCAGTCCTCTAGCGGTGGCCTACGAGCAGTACTTC.

The CDR3 region is CASSQAGGGYNEQFF. Here the CDR3 DNA reads TGTGCCAGCAGCCAAGCGGGAGGAGGTTACAATGAGCAGTTCTTC. The chain combines TRBV9 with TRBJ2-1; the match to TRBD2 covers 9 bases. This CDR3 is built from 15 residues. V shed 4 bases, J shed 4 bases, and the junction held 6 bases outside the gene matches. Germline-derived CDR1 and CDR2 are SGDLS and YYNGEE.

The chain combines TRBV2 with TRBJ1-3; TRBD1 matches at 8 bases. Germline values: CDR1 SNHLY, CDR2 FYNNEI. The CDR3 consists of 14 residues. V shed 6 bases, J shed 3 bases, and the junction held 4 bases outside the gene matches. CDR3 loop: CASRLTGDGNTIYF. The CDR3 DNA follows: TGTGCCAGCAGACTGACAGGGGATGGAAACACCATATATTTT.

The chain is built from TRBV21-1 and TRBJ2-7; the table's D gene call, TRBD1, was not cross checked with the DNA. TRBV21-1 is a recognized pseudogene. CDR3 length equals 16 residues. The DNA of the CDR3 is TGTGCCAGCAGCAAAGGGGCCACAGGGCCCTCCTACGAGCAGTACTTC. Protein sequence: CASSKGATGPSYEQYF.

The genes are TRBV18 and TRBJ2-5, with 9 bases identical to TRBD1. V was pared by 3 bases and J by 5 bases, with 4 bases of the junction left unmatched. This CDR3 has 14 residues. In germline, CDR1 is KGHSH, CDR2 LQKENI. CDR3 in DNA: TGTGCCAGCTCACCGGGACAGGGTTTTGAGACCCAGTACTTC. This translates into CASSPGQGFETQYF.

The chain employs TRBV7-9 and TRBJ1-5, with a weak D call TRBD1 (5 bases). This CDR3 has 15 amino acids. Deletions cut 1 base from V and 4 bases from J, with 11 bases between. The V gene's germline CDR1 is SEHNR and CDR2 FQNEAQ (reference sequence). Here the CDR3 reads CASSLEGPRNQPQHF. Written as DNA, the CDR3 is TGTGCCAGCAGCTTAGAGGGGCCAAGAAATCAGCCCCAGCATTTT.

CDR3 in DNA: TGTGCCAGCAGCTTAGAGGCCAGGAGGGGCTACACCTTC. Its protein product is CASSLEARRGYTF. This chain uses TRBV7-2 with TRBJ1-2; no reliable D call. Germline CDR1 and CDR2: SGHTA and FQGNSA. Trimming left V 1 base short and J 8 bases short, with 11 bases between. The CDR3 totals 13 residues.

V is TRBV6-5 and J is TRBJ2-1; D perhaps matches TRBD1 (5 bases). The CDR3 spans 14 residues. V was clipped by 5 bases and J by 2 bases, with 10 bases between them. Germline V gene data show CDR1 as MNHEY and CDR2 as SVGAGI. The CDR3 reads CASSPQDPYNEQFF. The CDR3 coding sequence is TGTGCCAGCAGTCCACAGGATCCCTACAATGAGCAGTTCTTC.

This sequence joins TRBV15 and TRBJ1-3; D unclear. Germline-derived CDR1 and CDR2 are LNHNV and YYDKDF (reference sequence). Deletions cut 6 bases from V and 0 bases from J, with 12 bases between. The CDR3 consists of 15 residues. CDR3 in DNA: TGTGCCACCAGGGAGGGTCCCAACTCTGGAAACACCATATATTTT. The encoded protein is CATREGPNSGNTIYF.

This clone was seen more than once but under ten times. Here the CDR3 reads CASSQDSGLEIYEQYF. The CDR3 nucleotides are TGCGCCAGCAGCCAAGATTCTGGGCTCGAAATCTACGAGCAGTACTTC. The chain links TRBV4-3 to TRBJ2-7; no clear D gene. V was cut by 0 bases and J by 3 bases, with 15 bases left in between. Germline values: CDR1 LGHNA, CDR2 YSLEER. The CDR3 covers 16 residues.

The chain employs TRBV9 and TRBJ2-3; 8 bases map to TRBD2. This CDR3 spans 15 amino acids. The V gene's germline CDR1 is SGDLS and CDR2 YYNGEE. Germline trimming cut 3 bases from V and 2 bases from J; bases unmatched to any gene: 5. CDR3: CASSGGTSFTDTQYF. Here the CDR3 DNA reads TGTGCCAGCAGCGGAGGGACTAGTTTCACAGATACGCAGTATTTT.

The chain joins TRBV7-9 to TRBJ1-1; D ambiguous. Looked up from germline, CDR1 is SEHNR and CDR2 is FQNEAQ (reference sequence). The CDR3 is made up of 14 amino acids. V was pared by 0 bases and J by 7 bases, with 12 bases between. As DNA, the CDR3 is TGTGCCAGCAGCTTAGCTTGGGAGAGGGATGAAGCTTTCTTT. Protein: CASSLAWERDEAFF. Complete variable domain (other parts from reference TRBV7-9 and TRBJ1-1): DTGVSQNPRHKITKRGQNVTFRCDPISEHNRLYWYRQTLGQGPEFLTYFQNEAQLEKSRLLSDRFSAERPKGSFSTLEIQRTEQGDSAMYLCASSLAWERDEAFFGQGTRLTVV.

The chain has TRBV6-2 or TRBV6-3 and TRBJ1-2; 8 bases map to TRBD1. V lost 3 bases to trimming and J lost 5 bases; unmatched junction nucleotides: 11. Looked up from germline, CDR1 is MNHEY and CDR2 is SVGEGT. This CDR3 region has 16 residues. CDR3 nucleotide sequence: TGTGCCAGCAGTTATTTCGGCACGACAGGGGTGTATGGCTACACCTTC. It codes for CASSYFGTTGVYGYTF.

This chain connects TRBV7-9 to TRBJ2-7; D may be TRBD1 (5 bases). The germline V and J ends were trimmed by 4 bases and 0 bases, with 13 bases remaining between them. CDR1 SEHNR and CDR2 FQNEAQ come from the germline V gene (reference sequence). This CDR3 contains 15 residues. This CDR3 reads CASSSRDSSSYEQYF. As DNA, the CDR3 is TGTGCCAGCAGCTCGCGAGACAGTTCCTCCTACGAGCAGTACTTC. The variable domain in full, with the rest retrieved from reference TRBV7-9 and TRBJ2-7, is DTGVSQNPRHKITKRGQNVTFRCDPISEHNRLYWYRQTLGQGPEFLTYFQNEAQLEKSRLLSDRFSAERPKGSFSTLEIQRTEQGDSAMYLCASSSRDSSSYEQYFGPGTRLTVT.